This TCR beta chain was recovered during a study of blood T cell repertoires in COVID-19. As for the study in general: COVID-19 samples from acute and convalescent phases originated in the United States, Italy and Spain. The cDNA or gDNA used as material had been derived from T cells, B-cell-depleted T cells, or PBMCs.

In the authors' workflow: Cell counts per sample came from amplifying reference gene primers. The repertoire was sequenced with immunoSEQ multiplex PCR; TCRdb's copy has only in-frame clones and lacks some. Clone size and the V and J calls come from that table; the DNA yielded D and trimming. Found here are some 99,000 clones, 80% to 90% of them singletons; the top ten hold around 1.1%. CDR1 and CDR2 from the germline V gene are SGHTA and FQGNSA. The V end lost 1 base, the J end lost 2 bases, and 11 bases lay between the germline ends. This CDR3 spans 15 amino acids. The V call is TRBV7-2, the J call TRBJ2-5; D is uncertain. The source material was peripheral blood. This clonotype was obtained from a human donor in a cohort sampled during active COVID-19. As DNA, the CDR3 is TGTGCCAGCAGCTTAGGAGCAAGAACTCAAGAGACCCAGTACTTC. Translated: CASSLGARTQETQYF.